The source of this T cell receptor beta chain is a study of monozygotic twins with inflammatory bowel disease. This CDR3 has 12 amino acids. Every TCR library used approximately 3,200 ng of total RNA. TCRdb re-called the 5' RACE reads; one entry per CDR3 protein, DNA not given. The repertoire table contains some 330,000 distinct CDR3 sequences. The sequenced sample was blood. The sequence came from a human donor with ulcerative colitis or Crohn's disease, or a healthy co-twin of an affected twin (not recorded which). J is TRBJ2-5 and V is TRBV12-3 or TRBV12-4. The CDR3 loop reads CASSYAQETQYF.